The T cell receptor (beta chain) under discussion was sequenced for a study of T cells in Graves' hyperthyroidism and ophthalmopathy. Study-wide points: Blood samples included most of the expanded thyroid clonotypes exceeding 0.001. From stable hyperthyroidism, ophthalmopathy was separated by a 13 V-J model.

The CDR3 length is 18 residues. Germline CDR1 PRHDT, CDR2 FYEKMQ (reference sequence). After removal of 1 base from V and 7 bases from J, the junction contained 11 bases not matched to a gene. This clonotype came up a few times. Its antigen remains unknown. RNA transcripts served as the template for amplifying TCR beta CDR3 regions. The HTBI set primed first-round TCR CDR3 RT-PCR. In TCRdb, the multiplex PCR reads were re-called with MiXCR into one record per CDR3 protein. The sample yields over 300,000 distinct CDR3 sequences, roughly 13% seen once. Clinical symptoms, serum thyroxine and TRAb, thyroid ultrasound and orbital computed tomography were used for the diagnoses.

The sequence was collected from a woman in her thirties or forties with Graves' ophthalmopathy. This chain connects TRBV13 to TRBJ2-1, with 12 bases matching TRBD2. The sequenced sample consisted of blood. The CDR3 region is CASSLVTPLAGGRNEQFF. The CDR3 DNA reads TGTGCCAGCAGCTTAGTGACCCCACTAGCGGGGGGCCGAAATGAGCAGTTCTTC.